This T cell receptor (beta chain) was retrieved from a study of control samples from healthy donors and cancer patients. CDR3 length equals 22 residues. The germline V gene has CDR1 SGHRS and CDR2 YFSETQ. With 0 bases clipped from V and 4 bases from J, the junction kept 17 bases outside the gene matches. Assay used: immunoSEQ multiplex PCR; TCRdb lists only in-frame clones, some missing. The sample holds around 130,000 clones, around 93% seen once. V usage is TRBV5-1 and J usage is TRBJ2-1; 15 bases map to TRBD2. The specimen was blood. The TCR originated in a man aged 18 to 29 in good health. As DNA, the CDR3 is TGCGCCAGCAGCTTGGCCCCCTTGATTGGACTAGCGGGGGGGCTGGGGTACAATGAGCAGTTCTTC. As protein: CASSLAPLIGLAGGLGYNEQFF.